The clone carrying this T cell receptor (beta chain) was recorded once. Everyone who took part was roughly 18 to 100 years old, and they came from roughly 25 US areas. Participant-given clinical history determined each cohort assignment. This sample stems from a study of blood T cell repertoires in COVID-19. Study context: Sources were T cells, B-cell-depleted T cells, or PBMCs; the material itself was cDNA or gDNA.

Profiled with immunoSEQ multiplex PCR; TCRdb holds only in-frame clones, not every one. The sample shows 180,000 or so clones, approximately 89% of them seen only once. V lost 5 bases, J lost 7 bases, and 16 bases stayed unmatched. Germline CDR1 is SGHTA and CDR2 is FQGNSA. This CDR3 is built from 16 residues. This receptor was identified in a woman aged 40 to 55 with acute COVID-19. Sequencing was done on a sample of PBMCs or T cells enriched from blood (not recorded which). The chain combines TRBV7-2 with TRBJ2-5, with TRBD1 identical over 7 bases. This CDR3 is CASSPGQEPQRGTQYF. For the CDR3, the DNA is TGTGCCAGCAGCCCCGGACAGGAGCCCCAAAGGGGGACCCAGTACTTC.